The source of this T cell receptor (beta chain) is a study of blood T cell repertoires in COVID-19. As for the study in general: Samples taken during acute and convalescent COVID-19 were collected in the United States, Italy and Spain. PBMCs, B-cell-depleted T cells, or T cells provided the cDNA or gDNA that made up the material.

Authors' analysis steps: Estimated nucleated cell counts came from reference gene primer amplification. The repertoire was sequenced with immunoSEQ multiplex PCR; TCRdb's copy has only in-frame clones and lacks some. For V, J and clone size, that table is used; D and trimming come from the DNA. Here the sample spans about 250,000 clones, roughly 90% being singletons. The sequenced material came from peripheral blood. The origin of this receptor is a woman in her forties who had recovered from COVID-19.

In nucleotides, the CDR3 is TGTGCCAGCAGCCCCATCGGGGGGTATGGCTACACCTTC. As protein: CASSPIGGYGYTF. This chain connects TRBV12-3 or TRBV12-4 to TRBJ1-2; tentatively, D is TRBD1 (5 bases). Trimming cost V 6 bases and J 5 bases, with 13 bases left between them. The CDR3 extends over 13 amino acids.